By share of the sample, the clone carrying this T cell receptor beta chain is medium-sized. Via MiXCR, TCRdb re-called the reads, giving one row per CDR3 protein. The data show about 2,100 distinct CDR3 sequences, more than 14% seen once. These data belong to a study of liver allograft versus peripheral blood T cells. Study as a whole: In transplanted livers, T cell receptor repertoires were compared with those found in the recipients' peripheral blood.

The TCR was taken from a human patient who had a liver transplant. Some of the T cells may derive from the graft donor.

The CDR3 bases are TGCAGTGCTAGAGATGGCAATCAGCCCCAGCATTTT. This codes for CSARDGNQPQHF. The chain has TRBV20-1 and TRBJ1-5, with unresolved D. Trimming left V 0 bases short and J 2 bases short, with 2 bases between. CDR1 and CDR2 (germline): DFQATT, SNEGSKA (reference sequence). There are 12 residues in the CDR3.